The source of this T cell receptor (beta chain) is a study of blood T cell repertoires in COVID-19. At the level of the study: Sources were T cells, B-cell-depleted T cells, or PBMCs; the material itself was cDNA or gDNA.

Germline lookup yields CDR1 MGHDK and CDR2 SYGVNS. V lost 6 bases and J lost 6, with 20 bases in between. The CDR3 covers 15 residues. Clones were sequenced by immunoSEQ multiplex PCR, and TCRdb holds only the in-frame ones, with some missing. The sample lists around 130,000 clones; about 88% were seen once. The Seattle patients, enrolled during active infection, were followed longitudinally. The V gene is TRBV25-1, the J gene TRBJ1-2, with a tentative D call TRBD1 (6 bases). This sequence was found in a human donor with COVID-19, enrolled during active disease. The donor label of this sample is uncertain. The sample comprised peripheral blood. This CDR3 reads CASSHLEGQYNGYTF. The CDR3 DNA follows: TGTGCCAGCAGCCACTTGGAAGGACAGTATAATGGCTACACCTTC.